This section outlines one T cell receptor beta chain sequence together with its context. Its antigen is currently unknown. Other DNA sequences in the sample encode the same CDR3. CD45RO-negative, CCR7-selected cells formed the naive CD8 fraction, which excluded terminally differentiated effector memory CD45RA+ cells. Recent vaccinations or acute infections were absent in the healthy HIV-negative adult donors. The CDR3 covers 14 residues. The germline V and J ends were trimmed by 3 bases and 0 bases, with 10 bases remaining between them. The germline CDR1 and CDR2 sequences are SGDLS and YYNGEE. This sample was taken from a study of shared clonotypes between healthy human individuals. Study-wide points: Estimated clonotype richness was generally higher in naive than memory subsets.

A deep-level run was used for the assay. Clones were read by immunoSEQ multiplex PCR, and TCRdb kept only the in-frame ones, dropping some. The table lists 2 million to 2.5 million clones, around 96% of them singletons. The rearrangement uses TRBV9 and TRBJ2-7; D gene unclear. The source is a man aged 18 to 30 in good health. Sequenced: naive CD8+ T cells sorted from blood. CDR3 sequence: CASSAAGDSYEQYF. In DNA form, the CDR3 reads TGTGCCAGCAGCGCGGCAGGCGACTCCTACGAGCAGTACTTC.